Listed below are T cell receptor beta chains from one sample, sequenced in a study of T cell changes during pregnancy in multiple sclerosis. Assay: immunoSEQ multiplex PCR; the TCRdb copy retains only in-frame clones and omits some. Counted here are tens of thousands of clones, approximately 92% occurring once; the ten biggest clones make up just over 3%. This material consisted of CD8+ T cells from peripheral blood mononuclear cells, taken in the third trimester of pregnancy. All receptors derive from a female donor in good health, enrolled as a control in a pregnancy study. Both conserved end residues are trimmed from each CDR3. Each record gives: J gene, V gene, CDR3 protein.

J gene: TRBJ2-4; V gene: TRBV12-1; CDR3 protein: ASSSQTGPKNIQY
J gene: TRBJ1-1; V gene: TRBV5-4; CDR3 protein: ASNGGGNTEAF
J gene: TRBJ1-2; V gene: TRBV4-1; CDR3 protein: ASSQDRGAHGYT
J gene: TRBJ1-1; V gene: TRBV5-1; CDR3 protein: ASREQGTEAF
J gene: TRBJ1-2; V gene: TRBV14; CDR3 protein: ASSQDRTGGLSYGYT
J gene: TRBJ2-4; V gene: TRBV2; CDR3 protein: ASRGTGALAKNIQY
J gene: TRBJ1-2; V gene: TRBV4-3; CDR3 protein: ASSQAQWGMDGYT
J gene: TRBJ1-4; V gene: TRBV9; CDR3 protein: ASSTGGTNEKLF
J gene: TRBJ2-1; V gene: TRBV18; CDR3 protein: ASSPGRDGGGPGNEQF
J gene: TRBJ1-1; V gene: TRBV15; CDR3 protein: ATSGRDRGNTEAF
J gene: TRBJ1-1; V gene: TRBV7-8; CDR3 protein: ASSLLARGLDTEAF
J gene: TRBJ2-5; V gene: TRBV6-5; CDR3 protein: ASTPLAAETQY
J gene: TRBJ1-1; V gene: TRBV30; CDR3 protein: AWTGLNTEAF
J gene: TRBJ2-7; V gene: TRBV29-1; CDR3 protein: SVEEGTGIAYEQY
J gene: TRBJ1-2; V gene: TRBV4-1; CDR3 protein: ASSHPGENYGYT
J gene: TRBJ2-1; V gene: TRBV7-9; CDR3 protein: ASSLRTSGNYNEQF